This T cell receptor (beta chain) was observed in a study of radiation and T cells in renal cell carcinoma. Background on the study: Nephrectomy followed 15 Gy stereotactic body radiation by 4 weeks.

Noted time point: blood 2 weeks post-SBRT. Described treatment: 15 Gy SBRT to primary tumor, nephrectomy 4 weeks later. Libraries were prepared by immunoSEQ multiplex PCR; TCRdb keeps only in-frame clonotypes and omits some of them. In the table there are 100,000 to 150,000 clones, approximately 90% of which are singletons. V lost 4 bases and J lost 3, with 13 bases in between. This CDR3 spans 14 amino acids. In germline, CDR1 is MNHNS, CDR2 SASEGT. Study-level findings and limits: From baseline, blood top tumor clonotypes peaked at 2 weeks post-radiation.

Note on this clone: Its antigen is currently unknown.

The sequencing here drew on blood, taken from a patient whose treatment included radiotherapy and nephrectomy. This clonotype originated in a woman in her 70s with renal cell carcinoma. The chain combines TRBV6-1 with TRBJ2-7; the D call may be TRBD1 or TRBD2 (6 bases each). The CDR3 DNA follows: TGTGCCAGCAGTGCGGCCGGGGGCGACTACGAGCAGTACTTC. Protein: CASSAAGGDYEQYF.